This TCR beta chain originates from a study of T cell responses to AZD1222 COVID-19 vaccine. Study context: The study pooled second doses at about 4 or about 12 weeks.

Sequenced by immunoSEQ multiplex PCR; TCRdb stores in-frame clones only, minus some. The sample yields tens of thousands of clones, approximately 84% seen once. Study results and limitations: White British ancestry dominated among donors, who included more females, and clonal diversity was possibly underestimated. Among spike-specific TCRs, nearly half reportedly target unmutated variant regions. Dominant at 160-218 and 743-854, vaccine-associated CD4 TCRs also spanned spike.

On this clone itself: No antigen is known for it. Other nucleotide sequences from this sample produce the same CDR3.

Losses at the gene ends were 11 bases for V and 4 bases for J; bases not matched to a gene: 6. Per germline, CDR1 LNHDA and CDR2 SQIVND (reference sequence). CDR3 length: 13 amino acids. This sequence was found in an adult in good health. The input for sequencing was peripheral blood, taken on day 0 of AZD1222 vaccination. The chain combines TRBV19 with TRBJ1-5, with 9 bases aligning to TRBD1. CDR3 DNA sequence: TGTGCCTCTAGGGGACAGGGAAATCAGCCCCAGCATTTT. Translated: CASRGQGNQPQHF.